Below, 19 T cell receptor beta chains from the same sample are listed, as sequenced in a study of T cell responses to AZD1222 COVID-19 vaccine. Profiled with immunoSEQ multiplex PCR; TCRdb holds only in-frame clones, not every one. The sample records approximately 110,000 clones, about 88% being singletons. The sequenced sample was peripheral blood, obtained on day 0 of AZD1222 vaccination. The receptors were gathered from an adult in good health.

The chain recombines TRBV11-3 with TRBJ1-1; maybe TRBD1 (5 bases). This CDR3 contains 14 residues. Germline loops: CDR1 SGHNT, CDR2 YENEEA. Trimming stripped 4 bases from V and 1 base from J, with 10 bases between. The CDR3 sequence is CASSSQGENTEAFF. DNA for the CDR3: TGTGCCAGCAGCTCCCAAGGGGAGAACACTGAAGCTTTCTTT.

V gene TRBV7-2 combines with J gene TRBJ2-3, with TRBD1 matching 7 bases. The CDR3 sequence is 15 residues long. Germline V gene lookup returns CDR1 SGHTA and CDR2 FQGNSA. Trimming took 4 bases from V and 1 from J; bases not matched to a gene: 5. The CDR3 region has the DNA TGTGCCAGCAGCTCGACAGGGTACGGCACAGATACGCAGTATTTT. As protein: CASSSTGYGTDTQYF.

V and J are TRBV6-2 or TRBV6-3 and TRBJ1-5; D gene ambiguous. The CDR3 has 18 amino acids. Deletions cut 2 bases from V and 3 bases from J, with 20 bases between. In germline, CDR1 is MNHEY, CDR2 SVGEGT. CDR3 amino acids: CASSYPEKLRVPNQPQHF. The CDR3 coding sequence is TGTGCCAGCAGTTACCCCGAGAAGCTCCGGGTTCCCAATCAGCCCCAGCATTTT.

V usage is TRBV7-8 and J usage is TRBJ1-5, with D possibly matching TRBD1 (6 bases). CDR1 and CDR2 (germline): SGHVS, FQNEAQ. The CDR3 totals 17 residues. Trimming stripped 5 bases from V and 0 bases from J, with 17 bases between. This CDR3 is CASSTPGTPYSNQPQHF. In DNA, the CDR3 is TGTGCCAGCAGCACCCCCGGGACACCTTATAGCAATCAGCCCCAGCATTTT.

The rearrangement links TRBV7-2 to TRBJ1-6; TRBD1 agrees at 7 bases. The CDR3 has 15 residues. V gave up 5 bases and J gave up 8 bases; unmatched junction bases: 9. Germline V lookup: CDR1 SGHTA, CDR2 FQGNSA. CDR3 in DNA: TGTGCCAGCAGCGACCGGGACAGCACACATTCACCCCTCCACTTT. It codes for CASSDRDSTHSPLHF. Supplemented by reference TRBV7-2 and TRBJ1-6, the full variable domain reads GAGVSQSPSNKVTEKGKDVELRCDPISGHTALYWYRQSLGQGLEFLIYFQGNSAPDKSGLPSDRFSAERTGGSVSTLTIQRTQQEDSAVYLCASSDRDSTHSPLHFGNGTRLTVT.

This clone was seen a single time. The genes are TRBV15 and TRBJ2-1; tentatively, D is TRBD2 (6 bases). The V gene's germline CDR1 is LNHNV and CDR2 YYDKDF (reference sequence). CDR3 length: 16 amino acids. Trimming shortened V by 4 bases and J by 0 bases, and 13 bases separated the two germline ends. Here the CDR3 DNA reads TGTGCCACCAGCATTAGCGGCCCCACCTCCTACAATGAGCAGTTCTTC. Protein sequence: CATSISGPTSYNEQFF.

The CDR3 sequence: CASNDPGSYEQYF. In nucleotides, the CDR3 is TGCGCCAGCAATGACCCGGGGTCCTACGAGCAGTACTTC. The chain has TRBV5-1 and TRBJ2-7; D is possibly TRBD2 (5 bases). The CDR3 length is 13 residues. The V gene's germline CDR1 is SGHRS and CDR2 YFSETQ. The germline V and J ends were trimmed by 6 bases and 1 base, with 11 bases remaining between them.

This rearrangement joins TRBV4-1 to TRBJ2-7; D might be TRBD2 (6 bases). V lost 0 bases and J lost 9, with 15 bases in between. Germline V gives CDR1 MGHRA, CDR2 YSYEKL. The CDR3 contains 14 residues. The CDR3 DNA follows: TGCGCCAGCAGCCAAGATTCGGGAGCAACCGTGCAGTACGTC. Encoded protein: CASSQDSGATVQYV.

This sequence joins TRBV14 and TRBJ1-5, with D uncertain. V lost 6 bases to trimming and J lost 7 bases, with 10 bases between them. Germline V gene data show CDR1 as SGHDN and CDR2 as FVKESK. The CDR3 extends over 12 amino acids. The CDR3 is CASSPTPQPQHF. Here the CDR3 DNA reads TGTGCCAGCAGTCCTACACCCCAGCCCCAGCATTTT. The whole variable domain, filled in from reference TRBV14 and TRBJ1-5, reads EAGVTQFPSHSVIEKGQTVTLRCDPISGHDNLYWYRRVMGKEIKFLLHFVKESKQDESGMPNNRFLAERTGGTYSTLKVQPAELEDSGVYFCASSPTPQPQHFGDGTRLSIL.

The chain combines TRBV7-6 with TRBJ1-3; D possibly corresponds to TRBD1 (6 bases). V was cut by 2 bases and J by 2 bases, with 10 bases left in between. CDR1 SGHVS and CDR2 FNYEAQ come from the germline V gene. The length of the CDR3 is 15 residues. CDR3: CASSLLAGAGNTIYF. The DNA for the CDR3 is TGTGCCAGCAGCTTATTGGCAGGGGCTGGAAACACCATATATTTT.

This chain uses TRBV19 with TRBJ2-3; D remains unclear. Germline loops: CDR1 LNHDA, CDR2 SQIVND (reference sequence). The CDR3 consists of 13 residues. V lost 3 bases and J lost 2, with 6 bases in between. The DNA of the CDR3 is TGTGCCAGTAGTATGCAAAACACAGATACGCAGTATTTT. It encodes CASSMQNTDTQYF.

This sequence joins TRBV5-1 and TRBJ1-1; D possibly corresponds to TRBD1 (5 bases). The CDR3 consists of 13 residues. V was trimmed by 1 base and J by 4 bases, leaving 8 bases between them. CDR1 SGHRS and CDR2 YFSETQ come from the germline V gene. The CDR3 is CASSLRGGTEAFF. CDR3 DNA sequence: TGCGCCAGCAGCTTGCGGGGCGGCACTGAAGCTTTCTTT.

The chain couples TRBV9 to TRBJ1-3; the D is unclear. The CDR3 consists of 15 residues. CDR1 SGDLS and CDR2 YYNGEE come from the germline V gene. Trimming removed 4 bases at V and 3 bases at J, with 14 bases between. This CDR3 is CASSRDMRGGNTIYF. CDR3 bases: TGTGCCAGCAGCCGAGACATGAGAGGTGGAAACACCATATATTTT. The variable domain in full, with the rest retrieved from reference TRBV9 and TRBJ1-3, is DSGVTQTPKHLITATGQRVTLRCSPRSGDLSVYWYQQSLDQGLQFLIQYYNGEERAKGNILERFSAQQFPDLHSELNLSSLELGDSALYFCASSRDMRGGNTIYFGEGSWLTVV.

The chain couples TRBV7-9 to TRBJ2-4; possibly TRBD1 for D (5 bases). Germline CDR1 reads SEHNR; CDR2 reads FQNEAQ (reference sequence). The CDR3 totals 14 residues. The V end was cut by 5 bases, the J end by 1 base, with 9 bases between. The CDR3 spells CASSHDSAKNIQYF. The CDR3 nucleotides are TGTGCCAGCAGCCATGACAGCGCCAAAAACATTCAGTACTTC.

The rearrangement uses TRBV21-1 and TRBJ2-4; the table's D gene call, TRBD2, was not cross checked with the DNA. TRBV21-1 is designated a pseudogene. This CDR3 is 17 amino acids long. CDR3 nucleotide sequence: TGTGCCAGCAGCAAAGTAGTTGTCCGACTAGCCAAAAACATTCAGTACTTC. Protein: CASSKVVVRLAKNIQYF.

The chain uses TRBV6-5 and TRBJ1-1; D gene uncertain. CDR1 MNHEY and CDR2 SVGAGI come from the germline V gene. Trimming shortened V by 6 bases and J by 3 bases, and 8 bases separated the two germline ends. The CDR3 sequence is 12 residues long. The CDR3 spells CASSPADTEAFF. The CDR3 region has the DNA TGTGCCAGCAGCCCCGCGGACACTGAAGCTTTCTTT.

The CDR3 is CASSLGRLNTGELFF. The CDR3 DNA sequence: TGTGCCAGCAGTTTGGGACGGCTCAACACCGGGGAGCTGTTTTTT. The J gene is TRBJ2-2, the V gene TRBV27; D possibly matches TRBD1 or TRBD2 (5 bases each). Germline lookup yields CDR1 MNHEY and CDR2 SMNVEV (reference sequence). Between the trimmed V and J ends, which lost 3 bases and 2 bases, there was a span of 10 bases. The CDR3 has 15 amino acids.

V and J are TRBV6-1 and TRBJ1-3; D might be TRBD1 (5 bases). Germline assignment: CDR1 MNHNS and CDR2 SASEGT. The CDR3 runs to 15 residues. Trimming removed 2 bases at V and 0 bases at J, with 8 bases between. As DNA, the CDR3 is TGTGCCAGCAGTGAAAACAGGAGCTCTGGAAACACCATATATTTT. Translating gives CASSENRSSGNTIYF.

This chain connects TRBV7-2 to TRBJ1-6; perhaps TRBD1 as D (5 bases). Trimming cost V 0 bases and J 1 base, with 13 bases left between them. The CDR3 sequence is 18 residues long. Per the germline V gene, CDR1 is SGHTA and CDR2 is FQGNSA. In DNA form, the CDR3 reads TGTGCCAGCAGCTTAGCTGGGGCCACGGGATCCTATAATTCACCCCTCCACTTT. Amino acid sequence: CASSLAGATGSYNSPLHF.